The rows below give T cell receptor beta chains drawn from one sample of a study of CD8+ T cells in alopecia areata. Using immunoSEQ multiplex PCR, the repertoire was profiled, and TCRdb retains in-frame clones only, with some absent. The sample lists roughly 60,000 clones, 44% occurring once. The source material was NKG2D-low CD8+ T cells sorted from blood. The receptors derive from a human donor with alopecia areata. Both conserved end residues are part of each CDR3. Each record gives: D gene, clone size, V gene, CDR3 length, J gene, CDR3 DNA, CDR3 protein. D genes are given only for firm matches. Some rows have no size entry. The others give once, few or many, or a class for an expanded clone.

TRBD2	-	TRBV2	15	TRBJ2-7	TGTGCCAGCAGTCCCAGACTAGCGGAGAGATACGAGCAGTACTTC	CASSPRLAERYEQYF
TRBD1	-	TRBV29-1	12	TRBJ1-2	TGCAGCGCCGGACAGGACAACTATGGCTACACCTTC	CSAGQDNYGYTF
TRBD2	-	TRBV15	16	TRBJ2-1	TGTGCCACCAGCCCATGGGAGACTAGCGGGGGTCCACGGCAGTTCTTC	CATSPWETSGGPRQFF
-	-	TRBV23-1	14	TRBJ2-2	TGCGCCAGCAGTCACTCTCTGGCGGGGGGGGAGCTGTTTTTT	CASSHSLAGGELFF
TRBD2	-	TRBV5-1	14	TRBJ2-1	TGCGCCAGCAGCTTTCCGGGAGGGCGGAATGAGCAGTTCTTC	CASSFPGGRNEQFF
-	few	TRBV7-9	15	TRBJ2-5	TGTGCCAGCAGCTCGCGCCCTTCCCCCGGGGAGACCCAGTACTTC	CASSSRPSPGETQYF
TRBD2	-	TRBV27	16	TRBJ2-3	TGTGCCAGCAGTTTACGACTAGCGGGAGTTTCAGATACGCAGTATTTT	CASSLRLAGVSDTQYF
-	-	TRBV19	14	TRBJ2-6	TGTGCCAGTAGTATCCCAGCTGGGGCCAACGTCCTGACTTTC	CASSIPAGANVLTF
TRBD2	-	TRBV27	16	TRBJ2-3	TGTGCCAGCAGTACCTTAGCGGGAGCCGGCACAGATACGCAGTATTTT	CASSTLAGAGTDTQYF
-	-	TRBV29-1	14	TRBJ2-7	TGCAGCGTTGAAGACAGAGGGGCGGGGAGGGAGCAGTACTTC	CSVEDRGAGREQYF
TRBD1	-	TRBV5-1	15	TRBJ1-1	TGCGCCAGCAGCTTGTGGACAGGAGCGAACACTGAAGCTTTCTTT	CASSLWTGANTEAFF
-	-	TRBV27	16	TRBJ2-5	TGTGCCAGCTCCCTCGGAGGCCAAGGGGACCAAGAGACCCAGTACTTC	CASSLGGQGDQETQYF
TRBD1	few	TRBV7-9	15	TRBJ2-6	TGTGCCAGCAGCTTCCAGGGGGCTGGGGCCAACGTCCTGACTTTC	CASSFQGAGANVLTF
-	-	TRBV27	13	TRBJ2-7	TGTGCCAGCAGTTTATCGGGGGTCGGCGAGCAGTACTTC	CASSLSGVGEQYF
TRBD1	-	TRBV15	15	TRBJ1-1	TGTGCCACCAGCAGACCGCCGGGACAGGGCCCTGAAGCTTTCTTT	CATSRPPGQGPEAFF
TRBD2	-	TRBV5-1	15	TRBJ2-7	TGCGCCAGCAGCTTGTCCGGCGGGAGCTCCTACGAGCAGTACTTC	CASSLSGGSSYEQYF
-	few	TRBV29-1	11	TRBJ1-1	TGCAGCGGATCAGGGTCCACTGAAGCTTTCTTT	CSGSGSTEAFF
-	few	TRBV7-9	13	TRBJ1-2	TGTGCCAGCAGCCGACAGCCGCTCTATGGCTACACCTTC	CASSRQPLYGYTF
-	once	TRBV27	13	TRBJ2-7	TGTGCCAGCATGGGGTCGGAAGCCTACGAGCAGTACTTC	CASMGSEAYEQYF
TRBD2	few	TRBV19	13	TRBJ2-3	TGTGCCAGTGCTAGCGGGGGGGCAGATACGCAGTATTTT	CASASGGADTQYF
TRBD1	-	TRBV30	13	TRBJ2-7	TGTGCCTGGAGCGGGGACAGGTTCTACGAGCAGTACTTC	CAWSGDRFYEQYF
-	-	TRBV13	15	TRBJ2-5	TGTGCCAGCAGTCCTGTCGGGCAGGGGCAAGAGACCCAGTACTTC	CASSPVGQGQETQYF
TRBD1	-	TRBV7-8	14	TRBJ2-1	TGTGCCAGCAGCTTCCGGACAGGGTTGGATGAGCAGTTCTTC	CASSFRTGLDEQFF
-	-	TRBV29-1	11	TRBJ2-1	TGCAGCCCCTCGATGGGCAATGAGCAGTTCTTC	CSPSMGNEQFF
TRBD1	-	TRBV9	16	TRBJ2-1	TGTGCCAGCAGCTCAACCACGCGAGGGGGCCTCAATGAGCAGTTCTTC	CASSSTTRGGLNEQFF
TRBD2	-	TRBV13	14	TRBJ2-5	TGTGCCAGCAGCTTAACTAGCGGACAAGAGACCCAGTACTTC	CASSLTSGQETQYF
-	-	TRBV7-2	13	TRBJ2-7	TGTGCCAGCAGCGAGGCGGCCTCCCCGGAGCAGTACTTC	CASSEAASPEQYF
-	-	TRBV27	14	TRBJ2-7	TGTGCCAGCAGTCCTGTAGGACAGTTGTACGAGCAGTACTTC	CASSPVGQLYEQYF
TRBD1	-	TRBV7-2	15	TRBJ2-7	TGTGCCAGCAGCATCGGGACAGGGGGAGGATACGAGCAGTACTTC	CASSIGTGGGYEQYF
-	-	TRBV9	15	TRBJ1-1	TGTGCCAGCAGCGTAAGTCCCGGTTTAGCCACTGAAGCTTTCTTT	CASSVSPGLATEAFF
-	-	TRBV13	16	TRBJ2-7	TGTGCCAGCAGCTTCTTCAGCATTCCCAGCTCCTACGAGCAGTACTTC	CASSFFSIPSSYEQYF
-	-	TRBV28	13	TRBJ1-5	TGTGCCAGCAGGGTTCAAAGCAATCAGCCCCAGCATTTT	CASRVQSNQPQHF
-	many	TRBV6-1	14	TRBJ2-7	TGTGCCAGCAGCTTAGGGCAGAGCTCCTACGAGCAGTACTTC	CASSLGQSSYEQYF
-	-	TRBV14	15	TRBJ2-5	TGTGCCAGCAGCCCTCGCGCCGGGACGAAAGAGACCCAGTACTTC	CASSPRAGTKETQYF
-	few	TRBV29-1	14	TRBJ2-5	TGCAGCGTTGACTGGACGGGGTACCAAGAGACCCAGTACTTC	CSVDWTGYQETQYF
-	-	TRBV7-9	14	TRBJ2-7	TGTGCCAGCAGCCCGTGGGACGGAGCCTACGAGCAGTACTTC	CASSPWDGAYEQYF
TRBD2	-	TRBV19	16	TRBJ2-5	TGTGCCAGTAAGGAGTCGGATAGCGGGAGTGGCGGGACCCAGTACTTC	CASKESDSGSGGTQYF
TRBD1	-	TRBV2	14	TRBJ2-2	TGTGCCACCCTGACAGGGTCGTACACCGGGGAGCTGTTTTTT	CATLTGSYTGELFF
-	few	TRBV7-2	14	TRBJ2-4	TGTGCCAGCAGCCGCGGGGTCGCCAAAAACATTCAGTACTTC	CASSRGVAKNIQYF
-	once	TRBV6-1	12	TRBJ1-1	TGTGCCAGCAGCCCTACGGGGACTGAAGCTTTCTTT	CASSPTGTEAFF
-	-	TRBV5-4	13	TRBJ1-1	TGTGCCAGCAGCTTGGGTGGGAACACTGAAGCTTTCTTT	CASSLGGNTEAFF
TRBD1	-	TRBV7-9	14	TRBJ1-5	TGTGCCAGCAGTCCGGGACAGGGCAATCAGCCCCAGCATTTT	CASSPGQGNQPQHF
-	few	TRBV7-9	18	TRBJ1-4	TGTGCCAGCAGCCCCCCAGCGGGGGAAGACCGCACTAATGAAAAACTGTTTTTT	CASSPPAGEDRTNEKLFF
-	-	TRBV19	14	TRBJ1-1	TGTGCCAGTCGACTCCAGGGGATGAACACTGAAGCTTTCTTT	CASRLQGMNTEAFF
-	-	TRBV5-1	14	TRBJ2-1	TGCGCCAGCAGCCCGGGCCTGATGGAAAATGAGCAGTTCTTC	CASSPGLMENEQFF
-	-	TRBV30	15	TRBJ2-5	TGTGCCTGGAGTGTATCCTCCGCGGCTCAAGAGACCCAGTACTTC	CAWSVSSAAQETQYF
TRBD2	-	TRBV6-5	13	TRBJ2-7	TGTGCCAGCAGCGCGGGGGACTATTACGAGCAGTACTTC	CASSAGDYYEQYF
-	-	TRBV23-1	14	TRBJ1-1	TGCGCCAGCAGCCCAAGGGGGGTGAGCACTGAAGCTTTCTTT	CASSPRGVSTEAFF
-	-	TRBV27	12	TRBJ2-2	TGTGCCACCCGAAGGCCCACCGGGGAGCTGTTTTTT	CATRRPTGELFF
-	few	TRBV29-1	15	TRBJ2-7	TGCAGCGTTACCGATGCGCGGGGAAGGACCTACGAGCAGTACTTC	CSVTDARGRTYEQYF
-	-	TRBV29-1	11	TRBJ2-7	TGCAGCGGGGGGACGATATACGAGCAGTACTTC	CSGGTIYEQYF
-	-	TRBV7-9	13	TRBJ2-7	TGTGCCAGCAGCACCGGACAGAGCTACGAGCAGTACTTC	CASSTGQSYEQYF
-	-	TRBV7-9	13	TRBJ1-2	TGTGCCAGCAGCTTCCCAGGGTACTATGGCTACACCTTC	CASSFPGYYGYTF
TRBD1	-	TRBV29-1	16	TRBJ2-7	TGCAGCGTTGTTAACCCACCCGGACAGGGGATCGACGAGCAGTACTTC	CSVVNPPGQGIDEQYF
-	few	TRBV27	14	TRBJ2-5	TGTGCCAGCAGTTTATGGGCTTACCAAGAGACCCAGTACTTC	CASSLWAYQETQYF
-	-	TRBV2	13	TRBJ1-4	TGTGCCAGCAGTGGGACAGACAATGAAAAACTGTTTTTT	CASSGTDNEKLFF